This TCR beta chain was observed in a study of T cells after yellow fever vaccination. Study summary: SMART-Seq v4 Ultra Low Input handled preparation of low-cell-number fractions.

The CDR3 is 14 residues long. The V and J ends lost 6 bases and 5 bases respectively, with 17 bases between them. This clonotype has only a few counts. TCRdb re-derived calls from the 5' RACE reads in MiXCR, one entry per CDR3 protein. The sample comprises more than 300,000 distinct CDR3 sequences, 9.5% to 12% of which are singletons, and about 3.3% rests with the top ten. This material consisted of CD4+ T cells sorted from PBMCs, taken 45 days after the yellow fever booster vaccination. This chain uses TRBV12-3 or TRBV12-4 with TRBJ2-7; D might be TRBD2 (5 bases). The clonotype was recovered from a man younger than 30 who received the YFV17D yellow fever vaccine. CDR3 DNA sequence: TGTGCCAGCAGCCTCACTTTCCGGGGTGACGAGCAGTACTTC. Amino acid sequence: CASSLTFRGDEQYF.